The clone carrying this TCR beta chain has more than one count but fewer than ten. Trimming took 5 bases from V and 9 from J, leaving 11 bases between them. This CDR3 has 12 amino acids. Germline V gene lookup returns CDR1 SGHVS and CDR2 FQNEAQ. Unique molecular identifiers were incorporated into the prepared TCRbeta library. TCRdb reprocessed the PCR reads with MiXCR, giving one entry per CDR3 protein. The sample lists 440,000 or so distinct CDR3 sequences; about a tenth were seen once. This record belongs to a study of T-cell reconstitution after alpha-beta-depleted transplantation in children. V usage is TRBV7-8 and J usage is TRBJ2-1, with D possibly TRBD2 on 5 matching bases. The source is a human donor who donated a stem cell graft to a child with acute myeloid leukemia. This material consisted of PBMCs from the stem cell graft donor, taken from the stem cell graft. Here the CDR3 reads CASSPVEGEQFF. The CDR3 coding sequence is TGTGCCAGCAGCCCCGTCGAGGGTGAGCAGTTCTTC.